The sequence of this T cell receptor (beta chain) was determined in a study of radiation and T cells in renal cell carcinoma. Background on the study: Nephrectomy followed 15 Gy stereotactic body radiation by 4 weeks.

The CDR3 is made up of 14 amino acids. CDR1 is GTSNPN and CDR2 is SVGIG in the germline V gene (reference sequence). Trimming cost V 3 bases and J 2 bases, with 13 bases left between them. Study-level results: From baseline, blood top tumor clonotypes peaked at 2 weeks post-radiation. Pretreatment tumor biopsies were lacking, so baseline clonotypes are unknown.

A single count supports this clone. Its antigen is unidentified. The data were produced by immunoSEQ multiplex PCR, yet TCRdb's version contains in-frame clones alone and is incomplete. The top ten hold about 4.3% of the sample, which has about 150,000 clones, around 89% seen once. Noted time point: baseline pretreatment blood. Treatment given: 15 Gy SBRT to primary tumor, nephrectomy 4 weeks later. After SBRT, blood was collected at 2 and 4 weeks, plus baseline. This sequence was found in a woman in her seventies with renal cell carcinoma. The V and J genes are TRBV30 and TRBJ1-1; D is unresolved. The sample consisted of blood, taken from a patient whose treatment included radiotherapy and nephrectomy. CDR3 sequence: CAWRTRAGNTEAFF. The CDR3 region has the DNA TGTGCCTGGAGAACTCGGGCCGGAAACACTGAAGCTTTCTTT.